The 9 T cell receptor beta chains listed next were all sequenced from one sample in a study of control samples from healthy donors and cancer patients. Profiling relied on immunoSEQ multiplex PCR, and the TCRdb table lists in-frame clones only, not all of them. Here the sample spans fewer than 40,000 clones, roughly 92% being singletons. Sequencing was carried out using PBMCs. The receptors were gathered from a man in his forties with colorectal cancer.

This rearrangement joins TRBV5-1 to TRBJ1-2, with TRBD1 matching over 10 bases. Trimming removed 0 bases from V and 6 bases from J; junction bases left unmatched: 2. The germline V gene encodes CDR1 SGHRS and CDR2 YFSETQ. The CDR3 totals 14 residues. The CDR3 nucleotides are TGCGCCAGCAGCTTGGCGGGGACAGGGGATGGCTACACCTTC. Translated: CASSLAGTGDGYTF.

As concerns this clone: In the same sample, other DNA sequences code for this CDR3. The chain joins TRBV14 to TRBJ1-1, with 8 bases that match TRBD1. There are 15 residues in the CDR3. Looked up from germline, CDR1 is SGHDN and CDR2 is FVKESK. The trim removed 5 bases at V and 1 base at J, leaving 6 bases unmatched. In DNA form, the CDR3 reads TGTGCCAGCAGCAGAGGGACAGGTTGGAACACTGAAGCTTTCTTT. Amino acids: CASSRGTGWNTEAFF.

The V call is TRBV30, the J call TRBJ2-7; 9 bases align to TRBD1. Losses at the gene ends were 5 bases for V and 5 bases for J; bases not matched to a gene: 10. CDR3 length equals 14 residues. Germline V gene data show CDR1 as GTSNPN and CDR2 as SVGIG (reference sequence). CDR3 amino acids: CAWSAGTGRHEQYF. CDR3 DNA sequence: TGTGCCTGGTCCGCGGGGACAGGGAGGCACGAGCAGTACTTC. The full variable domain, completed using reference TRBV30 and TRBJ2-7, is SQTIHQWPATLVQPVGSPLSLECTVEGTSNPNLYWYRQAAGRGLQLLFYSVGIGQISSEVPQNLSASRPQDRQFILSSKKLLLSDSGFYLCAWSAGTGRHEQYFGPGTRLTVT.

The genes are TRBV9 and TRBJ1-3; unclear D gene. The CDR3 runs 16 residues. Germline CDR1 and CDR2: SGDLS and YYNGEE. Trimming took off 0 bases at V and 7 bases at J, with 17 bases between the two ends. CDR3 sequence: CASSVVAGSTGNTIYF. The DNA of the CDR3 is TGTGCCAGCAGCGTAGTCGCGGGGTCCACCGGCAACACCATATATTTT.

The V gene is TRBV7-2, the J gene TRBJ1-2, with D perhaps matching TRBD1 (6 bases). The CDR3 runs 15 residues. Per germline, CDR1 SGHTA and CDR2 FQGNSA. V was trimmed by 3 bases and J by 2 bases, leaving 13 bases between them. The CDR3 protein is CASSFATGKNYGYTF. The CDR3 bases are TGTGCCAGCAGCTTCGCGACAGGCAAGAACTATGGCTACACCTTC.

The chain uses TRBV20-1 and TRBJ1-2, with D hard to call. Germline CDR1 and CDR2: DFQATT and SNEGSKA (reference sequence). V was clipped by 3 bases and J by 5 bases, with 7 bases between them. This CDR3 is built from 11 residues. CDR3 protein: CSARAAYGYTF. Here the CDR3 DNA reads TGCAGTGCTAGGGCGGCTTATGGCTACACCTTC.

This clone was counted a single time. The chain has TRBV19 and TRBJ1-5, with a possible D match to TRBD1 (5 bases). V gave up 4 bases and J gave up 6 bases, with 10 bases separating them. CDR1 is LNHDA and CDR2 is SQIVND in the germline V gene (reference sequence). The CDR3 is made up of 13 amino acids. The CDR3 loop is CASSTGLGQPQHF. DNA for the CDR3: TGTGCCAGTAGTACAGGGTTGGGTCAGCCCCAGCATTTT.

The chain combines TRBV23-1 with TRBJ1-6; no firm D call. TRBV23-1 is noted as an ORF with a role that remains uncertain. Trimming removed 11 bases from V and 12 bases from J, with 8 bases in between. The CDR3 runs 9 residues. The CDR3 sequence is CAPLEPLHF. CDR3 nucleotide sequence: TGCGCCCCCTTAGAACCCCTCCACTTT.

The table lists this clone with a count of one. The genes are TRBV7-9 and TRBJ1-1; TRBD1 matches 7 bases. V was clipped by 1 base and J by 1 base; unmatched bases: 3. This CDR3 comprises 15 residues. Germline V gene sequence: CDR1 SEHNR, CDR2 FQNEAQ (reference sequence). CDR3 in DNA: TGTGCCAGCAGCTTAGGGGAGGGGGCGAACACTGAAGCTTTCTTT. This translates into CASSLGEGANTEAFF.